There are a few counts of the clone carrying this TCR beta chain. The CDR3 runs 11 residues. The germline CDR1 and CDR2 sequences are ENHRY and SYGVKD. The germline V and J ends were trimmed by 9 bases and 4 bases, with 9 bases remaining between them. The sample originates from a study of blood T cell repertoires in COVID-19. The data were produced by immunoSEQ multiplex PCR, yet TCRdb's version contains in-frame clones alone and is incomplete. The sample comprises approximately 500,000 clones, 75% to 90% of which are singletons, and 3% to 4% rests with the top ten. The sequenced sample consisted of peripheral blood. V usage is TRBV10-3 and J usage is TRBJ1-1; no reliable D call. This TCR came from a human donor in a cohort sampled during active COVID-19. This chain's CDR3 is CAILQGTEAFF. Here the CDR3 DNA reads TGTGCCATACTACAAGGCACTGAAGCTTTCTTT.